Listed below are T cell receptor beta chains from one sample, sequenced in a study of breast tumors, draining lymph nodes, adjacent tissues. Each CDR3 protein is one row after TCRdb ran MiXCR on the multiplex PCR reads. Seen here are about 130,000 distinct CDR3 sequences, about 20% observed once, and the top ten hold under 4.5%. Material: axillary lymph node tissue. The receptors were gathered from a female donor with breast cancer. Some clones in this sample may be carry-over from other donors' samples. The CDR3 runs from the conserved cysteine through the conserved F or W. D genes are given only for firm matches. Clone size appears in some rows only: once, few, many, or a class for an expanded clone.

DNA,CDR3,J,size,V,D
TGTGCCAGCAGTTTCTACAAGGCAGATACGCAGTATTTT,CASSFYKADTQYF,TRBJ2-3,many,TRBV2,-
TGTGCCAGCAGCTTAGAGGGGGGGAATTCACCCCTCCACTTT,CASSLEGGNSPLHF,TRBJ1-6,many,TRBV7-8,-
TGTGCCAGCAGCTTTGCGGCGGGAGGGTTTAGCACAGATACGCAGTATTTT,CASSFAAGGFSTDTQYF,TRBJ2-3,many,TRBV11-2,TRBD2
TGTGCCAGCAGCTCCCACTACCTTTACAATGAGCAGTTCTTC,CASSSHYLYNEQFF,TRBJ2-1,many,TRBV7-2,-
TGCAGTGCTAGAGATGGACAGGGGAGCACAGATACGCAGTATTTT,CSARDGQGSTDTQYF,TRBJ2-3,many,TRBV20-1,TRBD1
TGTGCCAGCAGCTACGGGCATCGGAATCCACCCCTCCACTTT,CASSYGHRNPPLHF,TRBJ1-6,-,TRBV14,-
TGTGCCAGCAGTTACAGTCCCGACCATCGCTACACCTTC,CASSYSPDHRYTF,TRBJ1-2,many,TRBV6-5,-
TGTGCCACCAGCAAAAGGACTAGCGGGAGGGAGCAGTTCTTC,CATSKRTSGREQFF,TRBJ2-1,-,TRBV15,TRBD2
TGTGCCAGCAGCAAGGGGAACGCCGGGGAGCTGTTTTTT,CASSKGNAGELFF,TRBJ2-2,many,TRBV7-9,-
TGCAGTGTTGACAAGTTGACAGGGGGTTTTGACAATGAGCAGTTCTTC,CSVDKLTGGFDNEQFF,TRBJ2-1,many,TRBV20-1,TRBD1
TGTGCCAGCTCACCCCCGGGACTGGACAAGTACGAGCAGTACTTC,CASSPPGLDKYEQYF,TRBJ2-7,many,TRBV18,-
TGTGCCAGCAGCTCGACAGGGAAAAACTACGAGCAGTACTTC,CASSSTGKNYEQYF,TRBJ2-7,many,TRBV7-6,TRBD1
TGTGCCAGCACGCACAGGTTTCTGGACGAGCAGTACTTC,CASTHRFLDEQYF,TRBJ2-7,many,TRBV28,-
TGTGCCAGCAACACAGGGGGCCAAGAGACCCAGTACTTC,CASNTGGQETQYF,TRBJ2-5,many,TRBV2,TRBD1
TGTGCCACCAGCAGAGAGCGGGGGCTCACAGATACGCAGTATTTT,CATSRERGLTDTQYF,TRBJ2-3,many,TRBV15,-
TGTGCCAGCAGTGACAGGGGGCAGGTGTCCCAGTACTTC,CASSDRGQVSQYF,TRBJ2-5,many,TRBV6-1,TRBD1
TGTGCCAGCAGCTCCGGACCACGGGGGAACATTCAGTACTTC,CASSSGPRGNIQYF,TRBJ2-4,-,TRBV7-8,-
TGTGCCAGCAGCTTGGACCTACAATCGAACTATGGCTACACCTTC,CASSLDLQSNYGYTF,TRBJ1-2,few,TRBV5-4,-
TGCAGTGCTAGAGTGGACGGGGGCGGGGAGACCCAGTACTTC,CSARVDGGGETQYF,TRBJ2-5,many,TRBV20-1,-
TGCGCCAGCAGTCCCCTAGCGGGTTACACCTACGAGCAGTACTTC,CASSPLAGYTYEQYF,TRBJ2-7,many,TRBV5-1,TRBD2
TGTGCCAGTAGACGTACCGGGACAGGGACCTACTATGGCTACACCTTC,CASRRTGTGTYYGYTF,TRBJ1-2,many,TRBV19,TRBD1
TGCGCCAGCAGTCCGCTAGCGGGAGAAGAGACCGGGGAGCTGTTTTTT,CASSPLAGEETGELFF,TRBJ2-2,few,TRBV4-1,TRBD2
TGCAGCGTTGATATTACGGAGACATCGCAAGTCTATGGCTACACCTTC,CSVDITETSQVYGYTF,TRBJ1-2,many,TRBV29-1,-
TGTGCCAGCAGCTTGAGGGGGGAGCAGTATTTT,CASSLRGEQYF,TRBJ2-3,many,TRBV5-8,-
TGTGCCAGCACCCGGGACGGATTAATACAAGAGACCCAGTACTTC,CASTRDGLIQETQYF,TRBJ2-5,few,TRBV3-1,-
TGTGCCAGCAGCTTAGGGACTTCTATGGATACGCAGTATTTT,CASSLGTSMDTQYF,TRBJ2-3,many,TRBV7-9,-
TGCAGTGCCATACAGGGGGTTACTTACGAGCAGTACTTC,CSAIQGVTYEQYF,TRBJ2-7,many,TRBV20-1,TRBD1
TGTGCCAGCAGTTTAGGGCTAGCGATCGACGAGCAGTACTTC,CASSLGLAIDEQYF,TRBJ2-7,many,TRBV12-3/TRBV12-4,-
TGTGCCAGCAGCTTAAAGGGCGGTGCCAATCCCCCCTACGAGCAGTACTTC,CASSLKGGANPPYEQYF,TRBJ2-7,many,TRBV7-3,-
TGCGCCGGCAGCGTCGGAAGAGGGGGCTTTAATGAGCAGTTCTTC,CAGSVGRGGFNEQFF,TRBJ2-1,-,TRBV11-2,TRBD1
TGTGCCAGCAGCTTAAGAGGGACAGGGAGAGAGACCCAGTACTTC,CASSLRGTGRETQYF,TRBJ2-5,many,TRBV7-3,TRBD1
TGTGCCAGCAGTTTGGGGGCCTCAAATACGCAGTATTTT,CASSLGASNTQYF,TRBJ2-3,-,TRBV28,-
TGTGCCAGCGGGGACCCTAGCACAGATACGCAGTATTTT,CASGDPSTDTQYF,TRBJ2-3,many,TRBV2,-
TGTGCCAGCAGTGAAGTTTTAGCGGGAGGCTACGAGCAGTACTTC,CASSEVLAGGYEQYF,TRBJ2-7,many,TRBV6-1,TRBD2
TGCGCCAGCAGCCAAGAAAGAGGGCTCTATAATTCACCCCTCCACTTT,CASSQERGLYNSPLHF,TRBJ1-6,many,TRBV4-1,-
TGCAGTGCTAGAGATTACGCCTCTGGAAACACCATATATTTT,CSARDYASGNTIYF,TRBJ1-3,many,TRBV20-1,-
TGCAGTGCTAGAGAGGACAGGGGGCAAAAACTGTTTTTT,CSAREDRGQKLFF,TRBJ1-4,many,TRBV20-1,TRBD1
TGTGCCAGCCCTCCCCTCCAAGAGACCCAGTACTTC,CASPPLQETQYF,TRBJ2-5,-,TRBV27,-
TGTGCCAGCTCAAGCAACCCCGGGACAGGCTCCTACGAGCAGTACTTC,CASSSNPGTGSYEQYF,TRBJ2-7,-,TRBV18,TRBD1
TGTGCCTGCAGCACGAGCACAGATACGCAGTATTTT,CACSTSTDTQYF,TRBJ2-3,-,TRBV11-3,-